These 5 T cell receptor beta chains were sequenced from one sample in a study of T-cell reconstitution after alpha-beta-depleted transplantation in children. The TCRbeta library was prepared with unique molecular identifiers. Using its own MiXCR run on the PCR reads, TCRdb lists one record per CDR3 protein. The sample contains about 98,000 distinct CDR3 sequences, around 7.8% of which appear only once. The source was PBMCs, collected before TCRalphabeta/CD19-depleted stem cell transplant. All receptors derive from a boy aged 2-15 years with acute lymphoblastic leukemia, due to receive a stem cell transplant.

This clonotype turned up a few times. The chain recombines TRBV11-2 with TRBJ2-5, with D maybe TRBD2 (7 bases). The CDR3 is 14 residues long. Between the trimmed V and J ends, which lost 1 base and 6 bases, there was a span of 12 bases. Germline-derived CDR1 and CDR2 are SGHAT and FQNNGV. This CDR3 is CASSLGGGVKTQYF. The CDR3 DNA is TGTGCCAGCAGCTTAGGGGGGGGCGTAAAGACCCAGTACTTC.

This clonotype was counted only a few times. This CDR3 reads CASSIGTDTQYF. CDR3 in DNA: TGTGCCAGTAGTATCGGCACAGATACGCAGTATTTT. The chain links TRBV19 to TRBJ2-3, with D uncertain. The ends were cut back, 3 bases at V and 1 base at J, with 2 bases in the middle. The germline V gene encodes CDR1 LNHDA and CDR2 SQIVND (reference sequence). This CDR3 spans 12 amino acids.

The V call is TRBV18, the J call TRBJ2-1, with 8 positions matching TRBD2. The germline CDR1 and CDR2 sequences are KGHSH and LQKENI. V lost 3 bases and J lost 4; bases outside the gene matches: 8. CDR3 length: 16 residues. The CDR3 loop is CASSPTTSGYYNEQFF. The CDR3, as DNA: TGTGCCAGCTCACCCACCACTAGCGGATATTACAATGAGCAGTTCTTC.

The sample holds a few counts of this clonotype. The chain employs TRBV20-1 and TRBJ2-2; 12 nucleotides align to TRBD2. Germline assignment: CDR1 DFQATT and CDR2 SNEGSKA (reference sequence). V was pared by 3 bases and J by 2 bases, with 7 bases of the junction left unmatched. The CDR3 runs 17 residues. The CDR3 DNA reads TGCAGTGCTAGGGGGCTAGCGGGGGGGCTTAACACCGGGGAGCTGTTTTTT. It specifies CSARGLAGGLNTGELFF.

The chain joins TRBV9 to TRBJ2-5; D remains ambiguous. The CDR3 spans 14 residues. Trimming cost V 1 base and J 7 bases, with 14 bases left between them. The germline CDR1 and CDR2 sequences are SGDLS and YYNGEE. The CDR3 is CASSVSGALSTQYF. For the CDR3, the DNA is TGTGCCAGCAGCGTATCTGGCGCCCTTTCGACCCAGTACTTC.